The rows below give T cell receptor beta chains drawn from one sample of a study of blood T cell repertoires in COVID-19. Sequenced by immunoSEQ multiplex PCR; TCRdb stores in-frame clones only, minus some. Of some 47,000 clones in the sample, roughly 87% were seen once. Sequencing was performed on peripheral blood. Receptors were obtained from a woman of 80 years or more in a cohort sampled during active or convalescent COVID-19. Both conserved end residues are part of each CDR3. The D gene is left open where the match is weak. Some rows mark clone size as missing; the rest say once, few, many or name a class of expanded clone.

-,TRBV11-2,TRBJ1-2,TRBD1,TGTGCCAGCAGCGGGACAGGCTATGGCTACACCTTC,CASSGTGYGYTF
-,TRBV10-3,TRBJ2-3,-,TGTGCCATCAGTGGCGGGAGCACAGATACGCAGTATTTT,CAISGGSTDTQYF
-,TRBV11-3,TRBJ2-7,TRBD1,TGTGCCAGCAGCTTTCCTCCAAGCAGGGGGCCGCGGGAGCAGTACTTC,CASSFPPSRGPREQYF
-,TRBV19,TRBJ2-1,-,TGTGCCAGCGGTACGTTGTACAATGAGCAGTTCTTC,CASGTLYNEQFF
-,TRBV6-6,TRBJ2-5,TRBD1,TGTGCCAGCAAAGGGGGCGCTTCGGAGACCCAGTACTTC,CASKGGASETQYF
-,TRBV11-3,TRBJ1-1,-,TGTGCCAGCAGCTTAGGCGGGATAAACACTGAAGCTTTCTTT,CASSLGGINTEAFF
-,TRBV5-1,TRBJ2-2,TRBD2,TGCGCCAGCAGCTCATCGACTAGCGGGAGTCGTGCCGGGGAGCTGTTTTTT,CASSSSTSGSRAGELFF
-,TRBV6-2/TRBV6-3,TRBJ1-1,-,TGTGCCAGCAGTTTCGGATCCATTGGAGGGAGCACTGAAGCTTTCTTT,CASSFGSIGGSTEAFF
-,TRBV11-2,TRBJ1-1,TRBD1,TGTGCCAGCAGCGTCGGGACAGGGAGGACTGAAGCTTTCTTT,CASSVGTGRTEAFF
few,TRBV27,TRBJ2-1,TRBD1,TGTGCCAGCAGAGGGGACAGCGCTTACAATGAGCAGTTCTTC,CASRGDSAYNEQFF
-,TRBV10-2,TRBJ2-3,TRBD2,TGCGCCAGCAAGGCTAGCGGGGGCACAGATACGCAGTATTTT,CASKASGGTDTQYF
few,TRBV13,TRBJ2-7,-,TGTGCCAGCAGGAGTCAGGGCTCCTACGAGCAGTACTTC,CASRSQGSYEQYF
few,TRBV19,TRBJ1-1,TRBD1,TGTGCCACTACTACAGGGGATCGGAACACTGAAGCTTTCTTT,CATTTGDRNTEAFF
-,TRBV5-1,TRBJ2-5,-,TGCGCCAGCAGCTCTACAGTGAGTGCAGAGACCCAGTACTTC,CASSSTVSAETQYF
-,TRBV10-3,TRBJ1-6,TRBD1,TGTGCCATCAGTGTCGAGAGGGACAGTGGATCACCCCTCCACTTT,CAISVERDSGSPLHF
few,TRBV29-1,TRBJ2-5,-,TGCAGCGTTGAAGGGCAGGGGGAGACCCAGTACTTC,CSVEGQGETQYF
-,TRBV5-1,TRBJ1-2,TRBD1,TGCGCCAGCAGCTTGGGGTCCGGGACAGGGGGCTATGGCTACACCTTC,CASSLGSGTGGYGYTF
-,TRBV4-1,TRBJ2-1,-,TGCGCCAGCAGCCAAGAGGGGCGGGGTGTTGAGCAGTTCTTC,CASSQEGRGVEQFF
few,TRBV5-4,TRBJ2-7,TRBD1,TGTGCCAGCAGCTTGGATGGTGTGACAGGGGCCACCTTACGGCAGTACTTC,CASSLDGVTGATLRQYF
once,TRBV11-2,TRBJ1-3,-,TGTGCCAGCAGCTTAAGTCGACAGACTAGACCTGGAAACACCATATATTTT,CASSLSRQTRPGNTIYF
-,TRBV6-5,TRBJ1-1,-,TGTGCCAGCACTTCTAGGGGCAGGGACACTGAAGCTTTCTTT,CASTSRGRDTEAFF
few,TRBV5-1,TRBJ2-4,-,TGCGCCAGCAGCGAGGCCCCCCCACTAAGCGCCCAGTACTTC,CASSEAPPLSAQYF
-,TRBV3-1/TRBV3-2,TRBJ1-4,TRBD1,TGTGCCAGCAGCCCGACAGGGGCTAATGAAAAACTGTTTTTT,CASSPTGANEKLFF
-,TRBV3-1/TRBV3-2,TRBJ1-2,TRBD1,TGTGCCAGCAGCCGGATGGACAGGGCATTTGGCTACACCTTC,CASSRMDRAFGYTF
-,TRBV24-1,TRBJ2-3,TRBD2,TGTGCCACCAGTGACCCGGGACTAGCGCGCAGCACAGATACGCAGTATTTT,CATSDPGLARSTDTQYF